This TCR beta chain was obtained from a study of blood T cell repertoires in COVID-19. Across the whole study: From T cells, B-cell-depleted T cells, or PBMCs came the material, which was cDNA or gDNA.

V was cut by 5 bases and J by 3 bases, with 20 bases left in between. This CDR3 region has 17 residues. Germline V gene lookup returns CDR1 MNHNY and CDR2 SVGAGI (reference sequence). The assay was immunoSEQ multiplex PCR, and TCRdb's table has in-frame clones only and misses some. Here the sample spans about 190,000 clones, around 87% being singletons. What was sequenced was peripheral blood. V usage is TRBV6-6 and J usage is TRBJ1-5, with a weak D call TRBD1 (6 bases). The TCR was taken from a man aged 45-65 years with acute or convalescent COVID-19. The CDR3 loop is CASSPRRQQGPNQPQHF. CDR3 coding DNA: TGTGCCAGCAGTCCCCGACGACAGCAGGGGCCCAATCAGCCCCAGCATTTT.